These 15 T cell receptor beta chains share one sample of origin, sequenced in a study of cytomegalovirus exposure and HLA in healthy donors. The primer mix had 60 Vbeta and 13 Jbeta primers. The data were produced by immunoSEQ multiplex PCR, yet TCRdb's version contains in-frame clones alone and is incomplete. The profile covers roughly 120,000 clones, with almost 70% appearing a single time and roughly 9% taken by the ten largest. Sequences were obtained from PBMCs. The origin of the receptors is a man aged 25 to 45 in good health and CMV-seropositive.

The chain links TRBV4-1 to TRBJ1-2, with D possibly matching TRBD1 (5 bases). CDR3 size: 14 residues. V was cut by 3 bases and J by 4 bases, with 12 bases left in between. Germline values: CDR1 MGHRA, CDR2 YSYEKL. The CDR3 DNA follows: TGCGCCAGCAGCCATGGACAAAGTAGCTATGGCTACACCTTC. This gives the protein CASSHGQSSYGYTF.

The genes are TRBV11-2 and TRBJ1-1; D is uncertain. Germline values: CDR1 SGHAT, CDR2 FQNNGV. This CDR3 has 15 residues. The V gene lost 1 base and the J gene lost 3 bases, with 12 bases spanning the gap. The CDR3 is CASSLGFPRDTEAFF. DNA for the CDR3: TGTGCCAGCAGCTTAGGTTTTCCTCGGGACACTGAAGCTTTCTTT.

This rearrangement joins TRBV5-1 to TRBJ2-2; 7 bases line up with TRBD1. Germline CDR1 reads SGHRS; CDR2 reads YFSETQ. The V and J ends lost 0 bases and 2 bases, in that order; junction bases with no gene match: 10. The CDR3 extends over 18 amino acids. The CDR3 DNA follows: TGCGCCAGCAGCTTGGGCGGGTGGGGGACAGACAACACCGGGGAGCTGTTTTTT. As protein: CASSLGGWGTDNTGELFF.

The chain employs TRBV29-1 and TRBJ2-1, with a possible D match to TRBD2 (6 bases). V was trimmed by 6 bases and J by 5 bases, leaving 11 bases between them. Germline values: CDR1 SQVTM, CDR2 ANQGSEA. The CDR3 has 12 residues. In DNA form, the CDR3 reads TGCAGCGTCAAACCGGGGGACAATGAGCAGTTCTTC. Its protein product is CSVKPGDNEQFF.

This chain connects TRBV4-1 to TRBJ2-7; perhaps TRBD1 as D (5 bases). The CDR3 totals 15 residues. With 0 bases removed from V and 0 bases from J, the gap between germline ends came to 9 bases. CDR1 and CDR2 (germline): MGHRA, YSYEKL. CDR3 sequence (DNA): TGCGCCAGCAGCCAAGAATGGGGCAGCTCCTACGAGCAGTACTTC. This encodes CASSQEWGSSYEQYF.

On this clone: A read error may produce the germline difference seen at one junction end. V is TRBV15 and J is TRBJ2-6, with 7 bases that match TRBD1. The length of the CDR3 is 16 residues. Per germline, CDR1 LNHNV and CDR2 YYDKDF (reference sequence). The CDR3 DNA sequence: TGTGCCACCAGCAGGACAGGGACCTCTGGGGCCAACGGCCTGACTTTC. Its protein product is CATSRTGTSGANGLTF.

V usage is TRBV28 and J usage is TRBJ2-7; the D gene is possibly TRBD1 (6 bases). There are 13 residues in the CDR3. Deletions cut 1 base from V and 5 bases from J, with 9 bases between. From germline, CDR1 is MDHEN and CDR2 SYDVKM. Here the CDR3 reads CASSLLGAHEQYV. DNA of the CDR3: TGTGCCAGCAGTTTATTGGGGGCTCACGAGCAGTACGTC.

The chain recombines TRBV9 with TRBJ1-4; D might be TRBD1 (5 bases). The V end was cut by 3 bases, the J end by 8 bases, with 14 bases between. The CDR3 spans 14 residues. CDR1 and CDR2 (germline): SGDLS, YYNGEE. CDR3 sequence: CASSAQGLGEKLFF. The CDR3 nucleotides are TGTGCCAGCAGCGCCCAGGGACTTGGGGAAAAACTGTTTTTT.

This clone showed up just once. This sequence joins TRBV4-3 and TRBJ2-3; D might be TRBD1 (6 bases). The germline gives CDR1 LGHNA, CDR2 YSLEER. V lost 4 bases, J lost 4 bases, and 18 bases lay in between. The length of the CDR3 is 16 residues. In DNA, the CDR3 is TGCGCCAGCAGCCGAGGACCACAGGGATCGGCAGATACGCAGTATTTT. Amino acids: CASSRGPQGSADTQYF.

This clone appeared once. The J gene is TRBJ1-4, the V gene TRBV7-9, with a weak D call TRBD1 (6 bases). This CDR3 has 14 amino acids. The V and J ends lost 3 bases and 5 bases respectively, with 10 bases between them. Looked up from germline, CDR1 is SEHNR and CDR2 is FQNEAQ (reference sequence). The CDR3 sequence: CASSLDSPNEKLFF. The CDR3 DNA reads TGTGCCAGCAGCTTGGACAGCCCCAATGAAAAACTGTTTTTT.

There are a few counts of this clone. This chain links TRBV10-1 with TRBJ2-3; the D gene is possibly TRBD2 (7 bases). The CDR3 covers 15 residues. The V gene lost 6 bases and the J gene lost 2 bases, with 15 bases spanning the gap. CDR1 is WNHNN and CDR2 is SYGVQD in the germline V gene (reference sequence). The CDR3 reads CASRGEGGYTDTQYF. CDR3 nucleotides: TGCGCCAGCAGAGGGGAGGGGGGGTACACAGATACGCAGTATTTT.

The rearrangement joins TRBV19 to TRBJ1-5; TRBD1 might be the D (6 bases). Trimming took off 4 bases at V and 0 bases at J, with 10 bases between the two ends. This CDR3 region has 15 residues. CDR1 is LNHDA and CDR2 is SQIVND in the germline V gene (reference sequence). The CDR3: CASSTQGNSNQPQHF. CDR3 coding DNA: TGTGCCAGTAGTACCCAGGGGAATAGCAATCAGCCCCAGCATTTT.

Only a few counts were recorded for this clone. The chain uses TRBV10-2 and TRBJ2-1, with 10 positions matching TRBD1. CDR1 is WSHSY, CDR2 SAAADI, per germline. The CDR3 totals 16 residues. J lost 3 bases, V lost 5 bases, and 7 bases had no gene match. This CDR3 is CASSISGTGVYNEQFF. The CDR3, as DNA: TGCGCCAGCAGTATTTCCGGGACAGGGGTCTACAATGAGCAGTTCTTC.

J is TRBJ1-1 and V is TRBV29-1; 8 positions match TRBD1. With V trimmed by 6 bases and J by 8 bases, 8 bases remained unmatched. CDR3 length equals 12 residues. The V gene's germline CDR1 is SQVTM and CDR2 ANQGSEA. As DNA, the CDR3 is TGCAGCGTCGTAACCGGGACAGGAGAAGCTTTCTTT. Its translation is CSVVTGTGEAFF. Full variable domain (rest looked up from reference TRBV29-1 and TRBJ1-1): SAVISQKPSRDICQRGTSLTIQCQVDSQVTMMFWYRQQPGQSLTLIATANQGSEATYESGFVIDKFPISRPNLTFSTLTVSNMSPEDSSIYLCSVVTGTGEAFFGQGTRLTVV.

The chain combines TRBV6-1 with TRBJ1-1; D may be TRBD1 (5 bases). Looked up from germline, CDR1 is MNHNS and CDR2 is SASEGT. This CDR3 is 15 amino acids long. V gave up 2 bases and J gave up 1 base, with 11 bases separating them. The CDR3 coding sequence is TGTGCCAGCAGTGAATTCTGGGGCAGGAACACTGAAGCTTTCTTT. This encodes CASSEFWGRNTEAFF.